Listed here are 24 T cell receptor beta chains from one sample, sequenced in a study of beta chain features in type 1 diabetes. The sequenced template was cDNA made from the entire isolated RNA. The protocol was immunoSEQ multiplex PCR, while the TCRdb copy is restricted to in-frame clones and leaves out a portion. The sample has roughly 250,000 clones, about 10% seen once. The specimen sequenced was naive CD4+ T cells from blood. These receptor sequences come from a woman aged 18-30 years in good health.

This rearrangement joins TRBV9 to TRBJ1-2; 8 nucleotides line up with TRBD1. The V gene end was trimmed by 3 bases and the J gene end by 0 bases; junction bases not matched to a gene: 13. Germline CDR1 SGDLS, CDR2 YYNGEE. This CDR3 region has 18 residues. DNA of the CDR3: TGTGCCAGCAGCGCTAGTGGTTTCAGGGGGCGGGCTAACTATGGCTACACCTTC. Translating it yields CASSASGFRGRANYGYTF.

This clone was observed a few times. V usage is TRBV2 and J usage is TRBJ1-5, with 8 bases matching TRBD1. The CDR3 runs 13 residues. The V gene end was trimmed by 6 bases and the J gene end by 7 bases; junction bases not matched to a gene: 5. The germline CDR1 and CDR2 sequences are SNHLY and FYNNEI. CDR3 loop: CASRVTGDQPQHF. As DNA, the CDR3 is TGTGCCAGCAGGGTGACAGGGGACCAGCCCCAGCATTTT.

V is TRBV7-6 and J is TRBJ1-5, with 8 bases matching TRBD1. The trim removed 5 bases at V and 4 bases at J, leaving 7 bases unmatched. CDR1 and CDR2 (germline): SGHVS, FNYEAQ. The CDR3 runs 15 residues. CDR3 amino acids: CASSPTGATNQPQHF. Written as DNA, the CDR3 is TGTGCCAGCAGCCCGACAGGGGCGACAAATCAGCCCCAGCATTTT.

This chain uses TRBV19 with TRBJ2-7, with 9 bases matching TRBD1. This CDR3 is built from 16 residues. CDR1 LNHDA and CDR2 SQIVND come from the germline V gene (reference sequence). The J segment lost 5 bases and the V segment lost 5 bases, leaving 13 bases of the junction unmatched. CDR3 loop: CASSSRPRTGADEQYF. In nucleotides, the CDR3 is TGTGCCAGTAGTTCCAGGCCCAGGACAGGGGCTGACGAGCAGTACTTC.

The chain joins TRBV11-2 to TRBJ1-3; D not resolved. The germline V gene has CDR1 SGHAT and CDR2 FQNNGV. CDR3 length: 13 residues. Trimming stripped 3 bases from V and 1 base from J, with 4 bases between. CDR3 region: CASSFLSGNTIYF. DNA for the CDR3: TGTGCCAGCAGCTTTTTATCTGGAAACACCATATATTTT.

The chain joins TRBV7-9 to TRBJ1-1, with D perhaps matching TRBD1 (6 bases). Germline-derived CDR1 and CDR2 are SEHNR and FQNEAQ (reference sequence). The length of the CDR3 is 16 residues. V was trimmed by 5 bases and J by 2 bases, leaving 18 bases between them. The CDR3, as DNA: TGTGCCAGCAGCCCCGGGGGGCCCGACTTCAACACTGAAGCTTTCTTT. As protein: CASSPGGPDFNTEAFF.

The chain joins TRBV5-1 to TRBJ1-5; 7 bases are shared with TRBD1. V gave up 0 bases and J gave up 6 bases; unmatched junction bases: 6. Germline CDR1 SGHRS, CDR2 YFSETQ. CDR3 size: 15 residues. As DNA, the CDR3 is TGCGCCAGCAGCTTGGAGTCAGGGGGTGGTCAGCCCCAGCATTTT. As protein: CASSLESGGGQPQHF.

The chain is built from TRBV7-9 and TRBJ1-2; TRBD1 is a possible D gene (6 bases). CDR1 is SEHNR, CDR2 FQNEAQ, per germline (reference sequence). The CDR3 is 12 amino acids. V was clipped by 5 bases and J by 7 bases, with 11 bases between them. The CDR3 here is CASSPGQSGYTF. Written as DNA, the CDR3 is TGTGCCAGCAGCCCTGGACAGAGTGGCTACACCTTC.

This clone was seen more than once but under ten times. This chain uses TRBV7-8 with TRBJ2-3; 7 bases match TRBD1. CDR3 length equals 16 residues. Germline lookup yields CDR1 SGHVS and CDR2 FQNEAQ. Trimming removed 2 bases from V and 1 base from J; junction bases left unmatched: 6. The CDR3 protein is CASSLKLGTGTDTQYF. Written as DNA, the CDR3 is TGTGCCAGCAGCTTAAAGTTGGGGACAGGCACAGATACGCAGTATTTT.

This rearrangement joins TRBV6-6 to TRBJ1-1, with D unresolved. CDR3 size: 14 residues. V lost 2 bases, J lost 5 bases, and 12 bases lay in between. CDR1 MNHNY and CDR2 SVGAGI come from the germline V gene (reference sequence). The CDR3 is CASSYREGRTEAFF. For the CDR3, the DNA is TGTGCCAGCAGTTACAGGGAGGGTAGAACTGAAGCTTTCTTT.

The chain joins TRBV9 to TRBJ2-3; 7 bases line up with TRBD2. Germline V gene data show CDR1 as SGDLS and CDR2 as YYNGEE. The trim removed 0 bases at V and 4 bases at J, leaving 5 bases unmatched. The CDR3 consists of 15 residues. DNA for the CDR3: TGTGCCAGCAGCGTAGACGGGAGGCTTCCAGATACGCAGTATTTT. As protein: CASSVDGRLPDTQYF.

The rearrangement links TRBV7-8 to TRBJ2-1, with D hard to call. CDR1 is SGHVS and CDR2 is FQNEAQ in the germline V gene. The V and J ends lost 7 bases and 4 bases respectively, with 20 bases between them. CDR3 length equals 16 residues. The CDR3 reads CASTVTRQTKYNEQFF. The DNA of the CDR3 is TGTGCCAGCACCGTAACGCGTCAGACAAAATACAATGAGCAGTTCTTC. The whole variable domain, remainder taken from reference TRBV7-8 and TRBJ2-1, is GAGVSQSPRYKVAKRGQDVALRCDPISGHVSLFWYQQALGQGPEFLTYFQNEAQLDKSGLPSDRFFAERPEGSVSTLKIQRTQQEDSAVYLCASTVTRQTKYNEQFFGPGTRLTVL.

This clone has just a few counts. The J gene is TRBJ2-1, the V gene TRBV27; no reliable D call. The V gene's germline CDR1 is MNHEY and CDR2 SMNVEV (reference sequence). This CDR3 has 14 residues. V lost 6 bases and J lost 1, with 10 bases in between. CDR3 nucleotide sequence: TGTGCCAGCAGACAACAGCCATCCTACAATGAGCAGTTCTTC. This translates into CASRQQPSYNEQFF.

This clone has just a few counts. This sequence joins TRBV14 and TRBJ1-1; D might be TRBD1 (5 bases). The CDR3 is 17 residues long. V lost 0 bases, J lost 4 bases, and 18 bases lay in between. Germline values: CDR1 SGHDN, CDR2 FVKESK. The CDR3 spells CASSQDLATRVVTEAFF. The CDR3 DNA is TGTGCCAGCAGCCAAGATCTCGCTACCAGGGTCGTCACTGAAGCTTTCTTT.

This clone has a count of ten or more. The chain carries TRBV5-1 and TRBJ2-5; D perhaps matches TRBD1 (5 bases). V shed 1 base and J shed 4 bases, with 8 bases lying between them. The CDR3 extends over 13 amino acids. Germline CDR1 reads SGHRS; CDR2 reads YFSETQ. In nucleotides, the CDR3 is TGCGCCAGCAGCTTGAAAGGGGCAGAGACCCAGTACTTC. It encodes CASSLKGAETQYF.

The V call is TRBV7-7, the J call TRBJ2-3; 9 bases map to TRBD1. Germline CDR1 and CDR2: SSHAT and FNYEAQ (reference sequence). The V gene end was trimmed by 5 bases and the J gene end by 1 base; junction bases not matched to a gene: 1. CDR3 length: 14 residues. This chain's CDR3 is CASSRDRGTDTQYF. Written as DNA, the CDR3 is TGTGCCAGCAGCCGGGACAGGGGCACAGATACGCAGTATTTT.

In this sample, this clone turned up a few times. CDR3 loop: CASSQLDRGRTEAFF. The CDR3 DNA follows: TGTGCCAGCAGCCAACTAGACAGGGGGAGAACTGAAGCTTTCTTT. This chain uses TRBV14 with TRBJ1-1, with TRBD1 matching over 9 bases. The CDR3 consists of 15 residues. J gave up 5 bases and V 2 bases, and 6 bases lay outside the gene matches. Germline assignment: CDR1 SGHDN and CDR2 FVKESK.

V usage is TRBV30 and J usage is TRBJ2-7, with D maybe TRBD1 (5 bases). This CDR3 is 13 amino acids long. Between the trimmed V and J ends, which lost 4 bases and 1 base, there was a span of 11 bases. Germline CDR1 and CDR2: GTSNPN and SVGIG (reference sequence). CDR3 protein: CAWNSPGSYEQYF. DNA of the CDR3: TGTGCCTGGAATTCCCCAGGGTCCTACGAGCAGTACTTC.

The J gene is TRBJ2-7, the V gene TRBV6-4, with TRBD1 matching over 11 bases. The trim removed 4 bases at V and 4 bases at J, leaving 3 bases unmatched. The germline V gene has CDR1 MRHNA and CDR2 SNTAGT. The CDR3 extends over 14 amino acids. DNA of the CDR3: TGTGCCAGCAGTGCCGGGACAGGGGGGTACGAGCAGTACTTC. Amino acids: CASSAGTGGYEQYF.

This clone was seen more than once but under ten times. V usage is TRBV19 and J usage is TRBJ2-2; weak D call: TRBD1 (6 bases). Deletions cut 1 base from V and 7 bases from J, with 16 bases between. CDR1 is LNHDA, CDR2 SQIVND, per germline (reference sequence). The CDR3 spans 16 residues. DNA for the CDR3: TGTGCCAGTAGTATAGTGGGCAGGGGATTGCACGGGGAGCTGTTTTTT. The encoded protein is CASSIVGRGLHGELFF. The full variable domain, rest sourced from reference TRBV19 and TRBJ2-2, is DGGITQSPKYLFRKEGQNVTLSCEQNLNHDAMYWYRQDPGQGLRLIYYSQIVNDFQKGDIAEGYSVSREKKESFPLTVTSAQKNPTAFYLCASSIVGRGLHGELFFGEGSRLTVL.

CDR3 bases: TGTGCCAGCAGTGCCCGTCTTAGGCCCGGGTACGAGCAGTACTTC. It is translated as CASSARLRPGYEQYF. J is TRBJ2-7 and V is TRBV27; D uncertain. Trimming cost V 5 bases and J 4 bases, with 18 bases left between them. This CDR3 is 15 amino acids long. Germline values: CDR1 MNHEY, CDR2 SMNVEV (reference sequence).

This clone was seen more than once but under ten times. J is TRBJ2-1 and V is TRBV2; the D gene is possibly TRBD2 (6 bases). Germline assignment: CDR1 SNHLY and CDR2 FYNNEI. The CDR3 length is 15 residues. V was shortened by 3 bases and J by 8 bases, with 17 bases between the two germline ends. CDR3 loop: CASSEEGSRVDEQFF. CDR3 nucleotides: TGTGCCAGCAGTGAGGAGGGGAGCCGCGTCGATGAGCAGTTCTTC.

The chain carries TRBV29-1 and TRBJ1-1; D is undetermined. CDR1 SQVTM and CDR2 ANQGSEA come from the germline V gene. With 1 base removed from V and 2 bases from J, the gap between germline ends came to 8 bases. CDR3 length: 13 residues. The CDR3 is CSVEVQFNTEAFF. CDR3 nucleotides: TGCAGCGTTGAAGTACAGTTCAACACTGAAGCTTTCTTT.

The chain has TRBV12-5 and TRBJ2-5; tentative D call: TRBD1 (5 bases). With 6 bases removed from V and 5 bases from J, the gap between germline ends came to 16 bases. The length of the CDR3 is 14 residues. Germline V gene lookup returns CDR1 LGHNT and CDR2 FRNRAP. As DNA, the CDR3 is TGTGCTAGTGGCAAACAGGTGCTGGAGGAGACCCAGTACTTC. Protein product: CASGKQVLEETQYF.